The rows below give T cell receptor beta chains drawn from one sample of a study of cytomegalovirus exposure and HLA in healthy donors. Assay: immunoSEQ multiplex PCR; the TCRdb copy retains only in-frame clones and omits some. Of about 130,000 clones listed, 73% are singletons. The sequencing input was PBMCs. The receptors stem from a man between 60 and 70 years old in good health and CMV-seropositive. Each CDR3 is given with its conserved first and last residue. A D gene is named only where the DNA matches it firmly. Clone size is given for some rows only: seen once, a few or many times, or a class if the clone is expanded.

length: 16; J: TRBJ2-2; V: TRBV7-2; D: NA; size: NA; CDR3: CASQRGWGADTGELFF; DNA: TGTGCCAGCCAGCGGGGTTGGGGGGCAGACACCGGGGAGCTGTTTTTT
length: 16; J: TRBJ2-7; V: TRBV5-1; D: NA; size: once; CDR3: CASSLDAGPSSYEQYF; DNA: TGCGCCAGCAGCTTGGATGCGGGACCCAGCTCCTACGAGCAGTACTTC
length: 11; J: TRBJ1-1; V: TRBV5-4; D: NA; size: NA; CDR3: CASSFGSLAFF; DNA: TGTGCCAGCAGCTTCGGGTCGTTAGCTTTCTTT
length: 15; J: TRBJ2-7; V: TRBV2; D: TRBD2; size: NA; CDR3: CASSWTSGSNYEQYF; DNA: TGTGCCAGCAGTTGGACTAGCGGGAGTAACTACGAGCAGTACTTC
length: 12; J: TRBJ2-7; V: TRBV7-9; D: NA; size: NA; CDR3: CSSGFGTNEQYF; DNA: TGTTCCAGCGGATTCGGGACAAACGAGCAGTACTTC
length: 15; J: TRBJ2-3; V: TRBV6-5; D: NA; size: NA; CDR3: CASSRDLYSTDTQYF; DNA: TGTGCCAGCAGCAGGGACTTATATTCCACAGATACGCAGTATTTT
length: 13; J: TRBJ1-5; V: TRBV30; D: TRBD1; size: once; CDR3: CAWSGQGDQPQHF; DNA: TGTGCCTGGAGTGGACAGGGCGATCAGCCCCAGCATTTT
length: 15; J: TRBJ1-2; V: TRBV6-5; D: TRBD1; size: NA; CDR3: CASKGGQGLLNGYTF; DNA: TGTGCCAGCAAAGGCGGACAGGGGCTATTGAACGGCTACACCTTC
length: 17; J: TRBJ2-2; V: TRBV11-1; D: TRBD2; size: NA; CDR3: CASSLVPSGDPSSKPFF; DNA: TGTGCCAGCAGCTTAGTGCCTAGCGGGGACCCAAGCTCAAAACCGTTTTTT
length: 15; J: TRBJ1-2; V: TRBV27; D: NA; size: NA; CDR3: CASRLAGGAGYGYTF; DNA: TGTGCCAGCAGATTGGCTGGGGGGGCGGGCTATGGCTACACCTTC
length: 19; J: TRBJ2-7; V: TRBV5-5; D: NA; size: NA; CDR3: CASSLYDRPFRTRSYEQYF; DNA: TGTGCCAGCAGCTTGTATGACAGACCCTTTAGGACACGCTCCTACGAGCAGTACTTC
length: 15; J: TRBJ2-1; V: TRBV2; D: NA; size: NA; CDR3: CASSEDKRLFDEQFF; DNA: TGTGCCAGCAGTGAAGATAAGAGGCTGTTTGATGAGCAGTTCTTC
length: 17; J: TRBJ2-1; V: TRBV19; D: NA; size: NA; CDR3: CASSMGGPASSYNEQFF; DNA: TGTGCCAGTAGTATGGGGGGGCCGGCAAGCTCCTACAATGAGCAGTTCTTC
length: 14; J: TRBJ1-4; V: TRBV9; D: TRBD1; size: NA; CDR3: CASSVSDRGEKLFF; DNA: TGTGCCAGCAGCGTCTCCGACAGGGGTGAAAAACTGTTTTTT
length: 17; J: TRBJ2-1; V: TRBV18; D: NA; size: NA; CDR3: CASSQRLQVGDYNEQFF; DNA: TGTGCCAGCTCACAGCGATTACAGGTAGGGGACTACAATGAGCAGTTCTTC
length: 15; J: TRBJ2-7; V: TRBV4-1; D: NA; size: NA; CDR3: CASRVQALPAYEQYF; DNA: TGCGCCAGCAGAGTACAGGCGCTTCCCGCCTACGAGCAGTACTTC
length: 14; J: TRBJ2-1; V: TRBV7-2; D: NA; size: NA; CDR3: CASSLVWGTAGPFF; DNA: TGTGCCAGCAGCTTAGTTTGGGGGACTGCTGGTCCGTTCTTC
length: 13; J: TRBJ1-2; V: TRBV28; D: NA; size: few; CDR3: CASSFPGFAGYTF; DNA: TGTGCCAGCAGTTTTCCAGGATTTGCAGGCTACACCTTC
length: 15; J: TRBJ2-1; V: TRBV7-9; D: TRBD1; size: NA; CDR3: CASSLVDRAGNEQFF; DNA: TGTGCCAGCAGCTTAGTGGACAGGGCGGGCAATGAGCAGTTCTTC
length: 15; J: TRBJ2-3; V: TRBV28; D: NA; size: NA; CDR3: CASSLNRRWTDTQYF; DNA: TGTGCCAGCAGTTTGAATAGGAGGTGGACAGATACGCAGTATTTT
length: 14; J: TRBJ2-7; V: TRBV28; D: TRBD1; size: NA; CDR3: CASSRPGQGYEQYF; DNA: TGTGCCAGCAGTCGACCAGGACAGGGCTACGAGCAGTACTTC
length: 11; J: TRBJ2-3; V: TRBV2; D: NA; size: NA; CDR3: CASSEGSGQYF; DNA: TGTGCCAGCAGTGAGGGTAGCGGGCAGTATTTT
length: 15; J: TRBJ1-1; V: TRBV10-3; D: NA; size: NA; CDR3: CAISENAGENTEAFF; DNA: TGTGCCATCAGTGAGAATGCCGGTGAGAACACTGAAGCTTTCTTT
length: 14; J: TRBJ2-1; V: TRBV5-1; D: NA; size: NA; CDR3: CASSSLGSWDEQFF; DNA: TGCGCCAGCAGCTCTCTAGGATCCTGGGATGAGCAGTTCTTC
length: 15; J: TRBJ2-1; V: TRBV7-2; D: NA; size: NA; CDR3: CASSRYLISNNEQFF; DNA: TGTGCCAGCAGCCGATACTTGATTTCCAACAATGAGCAGTTCTTC
length: 15; J: TRBJ1-6; V: TRBV7-9; D: NA; size: NA; CDR3: CATVPRGALDSPLHF; DNA: TGTGCCACCGTCCCTCGGGGTGCTCTGGATTCACCCCTCCACTTT
length: 15; J: TRBJ1-1; V: TRBV18; D: NA; size: once; CDR3: CASSPPSTGNTEAFF; DNA: TGTGCCAGCTCACCACCGAGCACGGGGAACACTGAAGCTTTCTTT
length: 14; J: TRBJ2-7; V: TRBV5-1; D: NA; size: NA; CDR3: CASSADLNSYEQYF; DNA: TGCGCCAGCAGCGCGGACTTGAACTCCTACGAGCAGTACTTC
length: 16; J: TRBJ1-4; V: TRBV4-2; D: NA; size: NA; CDR3: CASSQGTGGDNEKLFF; DNA: TGTGCCAGCAGCCAAGGTACCGGAGGGGATAATGAAAAACTGTTTTTT
length: 16; J: TRBJ1-1; V: TRBV28; D: NA; size: once; CDR3: CASSLIGVILNTEAFF; DNA: TGTGCCAGCAGTTTGATAGGAGTGATCCTGAACACTGAAGCTTTCTTT
length: 14; J: TRBJ2-7; V: TRBV27; D: TRBD1; size: NA; CDR3: CASSFGDSSYEQYF; DNA: TGTGCCAGCAGTTTCGGGGACAGCTCCTACGAGCAGTACTTC
length: 16; J: TRBJ1-2; V: TRBV18; D: NA; size: NA; CDR3: CASSPPGVLANYGYTF; DNA: TGTGCCAGCTCACCCCCAGGGGTCCTAGCTAACTATGGCTACACCTTC
length: 20; J: TRBJ2-7; V: TRBV2; D: NA; size: few; CDR3: CASSGLGKPTPGQGTYEQYF; DNA: TGTGCCAGCTCGGGACTAGGGAAACCTACGCCGGGACAGGGAACCTACGAGCAGTACTTC
length: 14; J: TRBJ2-3; V: TRBV19; D: NA; size: NA; CDR3: CASSIGTSTDTQYF; DNA: TGTGCCAGTAGTATTGGGACTTCCACAGATACGCAGTATTTT
length: 15; J: TRBJ2-1; V: TRBV2; D: NA; size: NA; CDR3: CASSTTGLLVNEQFF; DNA: TGTGCCAGCAGCACCACAGGGCTTCTCGTCAATGAGCAGTTCTTC
length: 12; J: TRBJ1-5; V: TRBV7-9; D: NA; size: NA; CDR3: CASSRSDQPQHF; DNA: TGTGCCAGCAGCCGAAGCGATCAGCCCCAGCATTTT
length: 15; J: TRBJ2-5; V: TRBV19; D: NA; size: NA; CDR3: CASSLRPPGAETQYF; DNA: TGTGCCAGTAGTCTGCGTCCGCCAGGGGCTGAGACCCAGTACTTC
length: 14; J: TRBJ2-2; V: TRBV28; D: NA; size: NA; CDR3: CASSPGGNTGELFF; DNA: TGTGCCAGCAGTCCCGGGGGGAACACCGGGGAGCTGTTTTTT
length: 15; J: TRBJ2-3; V: TRBV9; D: TRBD1; size: NA; CDR3: CASSLRQGQPDTQYF; DNA: TGTGCCAGCAGCTTGCGACAGGGTCAGCCAGATACGCAGTATTTT
length: 12; J: TRBJ2-3; V: TRBV7-6; D: TRBD1; size: NA; CDR3: CASSDRGVTQYF; DNA: TGTGCCAGCAGCGACAGGGGAGTTACGCAGTATTTT
length: 16; J: TRBJ1-3; V: TRBV7-2; D: NA; size: NA; CDR3: CASSSWVGGAGNTIYF; DNA: TGTGCCAGCAGCTCATGGGTAGGAGGGGCTGGAAACACCATATATTTT
length: 15; J: TRBJ2-7; V: TRBV30; D: TRBD1; size: NA; CDR3: CAWSRGLRYSYEQYF; DNA: TGTGCCTGGAGTAGGGGGCTCCGATACTCCTACGAGCAGTACTTC
length: 14; J: TRBJ2-7; V: TRBV18; D: TRBD1; size: few; CDR3: CASSGTGSSYEQYF; DNA: TGTGCCAGTTCAGGGACAGGGTCTTCCTACGAGCAGTACTTC
length: 15; J: TRBJ1-5; V: TRBV6-5; D: NA; size: NA; CDR3: CASRPQGPSNQPQHF; DNA: TGTGCCAGCAGACCCCAGGGTCCGAGCAATCAGCCCCAGCATTTT
length: 15; J: TRBJ2-7; V: TRBV4-1; D: NA; size: NA; CDR3: CASSQGTVTPYEQYF; DNA: TGCGCCAGCAGCCAAGGGACAGTGACCCCCTACGAGCAGTACTTC
length: 15; J: TRBJ2-3; V: TRBV11-3; D: TRBD1; size: NA; CDR3: CASSFRQGESDTQYF; DNA: TGTGCCAGCAGCTTCCGACAGGGCGAGTCGGATACGCAGTATTTT
length: 14; J: TRBJ1-6; V: TRBV7-2; D: TRBD1; size: NA; CDR3: CASSLQGENSPLHF; DNA: TGTGCCAGCAGCCTACAGGGGGAGAATTCACCCCTCCACTTT
length: 15; J: TRBJ2-7; V: TRBV5-1; D: TRBD1; size: once; CDR3: CASSFTGTGAYEQYF; DNA: TGCGCCAGCAGCTTCACCGGGACAGGGGCCTACGAGCAGTACTTC
length: 15; J: TRBJ1-1; V: TRBV9; D: NA; size: NA; CDR3: CASSVGQAGNTEAFF; DNA: TGTGCCAGCAGCGTAGGGCAGGCGGGGAACACTGAAGCTTTCTTT
length: 15; J: TRBJ2-1; V: TRBV25-1; D: TRBD2; size: few; CDR3: CASTRTSGAYNEQFF; DNA: TGTGCCAGCACCCGGACTAGCGGGGCTTACAATGAGCAGTTCTTC
length: 16; J: TRBJ2-1; V: TRBV5-1; D: TRBD2; size: NA; CDR3: CASSLELAGGLGEQFF; DNA: TGCGCCAGCAGCTTGGAACTAGCGGGGGGACTGGGCGAGCAGTTCTTC
length: 15; J: TRBJ1-1; V: TRBV4-1; D: NA; size: few; CDR3: CASSQEGHPNTEAFF; DNA: TGCGCCAGCAGCCAAGAAGGACACCCGAACACTGAAGCTTTCTTT